Below, one T cell receptor beta chain is given with its context. As the library was built, unique molecular identifiers were attached to individual cDNA molecules. TCRdb redid the calling of the RACE reads with MiXCR, one entry per CDR3 protein. The sample lists about 360,000 distinct CDR3 sequences, approximately 6.3% occurring once. This entry comes from a study of human T cells and chemical hapten exposure. Time point here: patch test 1, 2 weeks after DPC sensitization. As to treatment: therapeutic diphenylcyclopropenone sensitization with weekly scalp DPC. The CDR3 extends over 14 amino acids. Germline CDR1 ENHRY, CDR2 SYGVKD. The V gene lost 10 bases and the J gene lost 6 bases, with 19 bases spanning the gap.

The V and J genes are TRBV10-3 and TRBJ2-1, with a weak D call TRBD2 (5 bases). This receptor was identified in a woman aged 18-35 years with alopecia areata. Some clones in this sample may be carry-over from other donors' samples. Sequenced here: whole blood, sampled in connection with sensitization to the hapten diphenylcyclopropenone (DPC). CDR3 sequence: CASTAQPGSNEQFF. CDR3 sequence (DNA): TGTGCCAGCACCGCCCAGCCGGGGTCCAATGAGCAGTTCTTC.